This TCR beta chain was observed in a study of T cells in localized non-small cell lung cancer. Worth noting for this clone: Its cognate antigen is unknown.

The table came from immunoSEQ multiplex PCR; TCRdb's copy has only in-frame clones and leaves some out. The data show about 1,600 clones, about 25% seen once. Overall study results and limits: Median detection of top 100 tumor clones in adjacent lung was approximately 50 clones. Sequencing, confined to only one tumor region, leaves heterogeneity possible. Highest T cell clonality was seen in uninvolved adjacent lung, surpassing that measured in tumor.

V was pared by 7 bases and J by 2 bases, with 8 bases of the junction left unmatched. This CDR3 spans 14 amino acids. From germline, CDR1 is SGHTA and CDR2 FQGNSA. Specimen: lung tumor tissue, collected before any cancer treatment. The sequence was obtained from a woman aged 40 to 75 with stage I lung adenocarcinoma. V usage is TRBV7-2 and J usage is TRBJ2-7; TRBD1 matches at 7 bases. In DNA form, the CDR3 reads TGTGCCAGCATTAAAAAGGGGGCCGCCTACGAGCAGTACTTC. Residues: CASIKKGAAYEQYF.